This T cell receptor beta chain derives from a study of blood T cell repertoires in COVID-19. In the authors' workflow: Nucleated cell number was recorded as an estimate derived from reference gene primer amplification. The protocol was immunoSEQ multiplex PCR, while the TCRdb copy is restricted to in-frame clones and leaves out a portion. V, J and clone size reflect that table, while D and trimming were determined from the DNA. The sample contains about 99,000 clones, 84% of which appear only once. The CDR3 covers 15 residues. Deletions cut 4 bases from V and 2 bases from J, with 13 bases between. The V gene's germline CDR1 is LGHDT and CDR2 YNNKEL (reference sequence).

The sample was peripheral blood. The rearrangement joins TRBV3-1 (or the pseudogene TRBV3-2) to TRBJ2-3, with D perhaps TRBD2 (5 bases). The sequence was collected from a man between 65 and 80 years old with active or convalescent COVID-19. Written as DNA, the CDR3 is TGTGCCAGCAGCCCCCTAGCTACCCCCACAGATACGCAGTATTTT. Translated, it gives CASSPLATPTDTQYF.